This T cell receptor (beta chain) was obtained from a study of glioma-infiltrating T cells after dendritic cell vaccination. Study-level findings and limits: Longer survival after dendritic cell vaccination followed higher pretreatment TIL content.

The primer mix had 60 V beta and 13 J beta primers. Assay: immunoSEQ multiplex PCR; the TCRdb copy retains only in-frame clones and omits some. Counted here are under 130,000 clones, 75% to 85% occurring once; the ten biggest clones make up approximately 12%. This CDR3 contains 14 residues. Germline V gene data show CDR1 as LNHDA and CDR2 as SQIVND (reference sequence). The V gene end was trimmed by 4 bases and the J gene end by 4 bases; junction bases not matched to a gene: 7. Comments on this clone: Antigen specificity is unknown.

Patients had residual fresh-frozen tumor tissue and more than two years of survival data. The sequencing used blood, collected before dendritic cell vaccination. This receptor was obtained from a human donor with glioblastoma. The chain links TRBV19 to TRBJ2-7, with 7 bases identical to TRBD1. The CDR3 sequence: CASSKGARIYEQYF. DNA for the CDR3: TGTGCCAGTAGTAAGGGGGCGAGGATTTACGAGCAGTACTTC. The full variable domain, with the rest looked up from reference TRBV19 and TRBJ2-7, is DGGITQSPKYLFRKEGQNVTLSCEQNLNHDAMYWYRQDPGQGLRLIYYSQIVNDFQKGDIAEGYSVSREKKESFPLTVTSAQKNPTAFYLCASSKGARIYEQYFGPGTRLTVT.